This T cell receptor beta chain is drawn from a study of blood T cell repertoires in COVID-19. Study-level background: Researchers got acute and convalescent COVID-19 samples from the United States, Italy and Spain. PBMCs, B-cell-depleted T cells, or T cells were the source of the cDNA or gDNA that made up the material.

In the study's own analysis: For nucleated cells, counts were estimated from reference gene primer amplification. Data came from immunoSEQ multiplex PCR; TCRdb stores just in-frame clones and leaves some out. The V and J calls and clone size were taken over from that table, and D and trimming were inferred from the DNA. The table includes some 700,000 clones, about 87% detected once. The CDR3 has 16 amino acids. The trim removed 6 bases at V and 7 bases at J, leaving 12 bases unmatched. CDR1 and CDR2 from the germline V gene are SGHTA and FQGNSA. The TCR was taken from a woman aged 18 to 35 with acute or convalescent COVID-19. The V call is TRBV7-2, the J call TRBJ2-2; 9 nucleotides align to TRBD1. The sequenced sample was peripheral blood. CDR3 DNA sequence: TGTGCCAGCAGGCTTGGGGGGACAGGGAGGCACGGGGAGCTGTTTTTT. Translation gives CASRLGGTGRHGELFF.